A single sample is the source of the 7 T cell receptor beta chains below, sequenced in a study of blood T cell repertoires in COVID-19. Assay: immunoSEQ multiplex PCR; the TCRdb copy retains only in-frame clones and omits some. The sample has some 90,000 clones, roughly 89% seen once. The sequenced sample consisted of peripheral blood. Receptors originate from a man aged 50-59 years with acute or convalescent COVID-19.

This sequence joins TRBV4-1 and TRBJ2-7; 7 bases are a match to TRBD2. V dropped 0 bases and J dropped 5; count of bases not matched to a gene: 13. The CDR3 extends over 17 amino acids. Per germline, CDR1 MGHRA and CDR2 YSYEKL. The CDR3 DNA reads as TGCGCCAGCAGCCAAGATCTGAGGGAGGGCCTTTACGACGAGCAGTACTTC. Protein sequence: CASSQDLREGLYDEQYF.

V usage is TRBV7-7 and J usage is TRBJ2-5; D might be TRBD2 (6 bases). Germline loops: CDR1 SSHAT, CDR2 FNYEAQ (reference sequence). The CDR3 length is 10 residues. CDR3 sequence reads: CAVGGETQYF. In DNA, the CDR3 is TGTGCGGTAGGAGGGGAGACCCAGTACTTC.

This clone was seen a few times. The rearrangement joins TRBV12-3 or TRBV12-4 to TRBJ2-3; no clear D gene. Trimming shortened V by 7 bases and J by 10 bases, and 18 bases separated the two germline ends. CDR3 length: 13 residues. CDR3 sequence reads: CASKISTVKAQYF. The CDR3 nucleotides are TGTGCCAGCAAGATCAGCACAGTCAAAGCGCAGTATTTT.

The chain combines TRBV6-5 with TRBJ1-2; weak D call: TRBD1 (5 bases). The germline V and J ends were trimmed by 7 bases and 2 bases, with 14 bases remaining between them. The germline CDR1 and CDR2 sequences are MNHEY and SVGAGI. This CDR3 is built from 14 residues. In nucleotides, the CDR3 is TGTGCCAGCACCCCGGGGGGGGAAAACTATGGCTACACCTTC. Its translation is CASTPGGENYGYTF.

V gene TRBV5-1 combines with J gene TRBJ2-3; 11 nucleotides line up with TRBD2. V shed 4 bases and J 8 bases; nucleotides not matched to a gene: 12. Germline V gene lookup returns CDR1 SGHRS and CDR2 YFSETQ. The CDR3 extends over 16 amino acids. The CDR3 DNA reads TGCGCCAGCAGCACTAATAGCGGGGGGGCAGGTAGTACGCAGTATTTT. Protein sequence: CASSTNSGGAGSTQYF.

This chain links TRBV11-2 with TRBJ2-1, with 8 bases lining up with TRBD2. This CDR3 comprises 11 residues. Trimming cost V 7 bases and J 15 bases; bases outside gene matches: 8. Germline CDR1 is SGHAT and CDR2 is FQNNGV. The CDR3 reads CASTRGGDLFF. The CDR3 DNA follows: TGTGCCAGCACCCGGGGGGGGGATCTGTTCTTC. Full variable domain (rest looked up from reference TRBV11-2 and TRBJ2-1): EAGVAQSPRYKIIEKRQSVAFWCNPISGHATLYWYQQILGQGPKLLIQFQNNGVVDDSQLPKDRFSAERLKGVDSTLKIQPAKLEDSAVYLCASTRGGDLFFGPGTRLTVL.

The chain is built from TRBV5-1 and TRBJ1-5; 7 positions agree with TRBD1. CDR1 is SGHRS and CDR2 is YFSETQ in the germline V gene. Germline trimming cut 4 bases from V and 5 bases from J; bases unmatched to any gene: 6. The CDR3 contains 14 residues. CDR3 DNA sequence: TGCGCCAGCAGCCCAACAGGGGCGTATCAGCCCCAGCATTTT. Its protein product is CASSPTGAYQPQHF.